Reported below is one T cell receptor beta chain. A J-beta primer mix and a sample-barcoded 5' primer were used in a second PCR of roughly 7 to 12 cycles. MiXCR was run by TCRdb on the 5' RACE reads, yielding one entry per CDR3 protein. The sample records 1.5 million to 2 million distinct CDR3 sequences, roughly 52% being singletons. Healthy Russian Caucasian donors spanned ages roughly 6 to 100 years. The length of the CDR3 is 14 residues. The germline V and J ends were trimmed by 1 base and 1 base, with 8 bases remaining between them. Germline CDR1 is MNHEY and CDR2 is SMNVEV (reference sequence). These data belong to a study of blood T cells in healthy people across ages.

The source material was blood. The chain has TRBV27 and TRBJ2-7, with D perhaps being TRBD1 or TRBD2 (5 bases each). The TCR sequence derives from a woman aged 40-49 years in good health. CDR3 nucleotides: TGTGCCAGCAGTTTATGGGACGGTTCCTACGAGCAGTACTTC. The encoded protein is CASSLWDGSYEQYF.